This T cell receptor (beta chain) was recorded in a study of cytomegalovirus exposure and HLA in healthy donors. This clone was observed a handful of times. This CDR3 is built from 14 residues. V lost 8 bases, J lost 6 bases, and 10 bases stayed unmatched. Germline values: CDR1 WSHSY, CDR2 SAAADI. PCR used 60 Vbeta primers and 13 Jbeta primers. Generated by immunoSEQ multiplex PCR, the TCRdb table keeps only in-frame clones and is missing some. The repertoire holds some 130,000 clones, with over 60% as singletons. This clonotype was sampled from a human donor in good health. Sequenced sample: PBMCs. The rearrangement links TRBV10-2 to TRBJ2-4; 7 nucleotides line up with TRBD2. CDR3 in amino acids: CASGREDGSNIQYF. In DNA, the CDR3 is TGCGCCAGCGGGAGGGAGGACGGATCAAACATTCAGTACTTC.